The 26 T cell receptor beta chains listed next were all sequenced from one sample in a study of blood T cell repertoires in COVID-19. The protocol was immunoSEQ multiplex PCR, while the TCRdb copy is restricted to in-frame clones and leaves out a portion. The sample has 150,000 to 200,000 clones, approximately 89% seen once. Sequences were obtained from PBMCs or T cells enriched from blood (not recorded which). The receptors originated from a woman between 18 and 29 years old who had recovered from COVID-19.

This clone was picked up a small number of times. The chain joins TRBV6-5 to TRBJ1-5, with D maybe TRBD1 (6 bases). Germline V gives CDR1 MNHEY, CDR2 SVGAGI. This CDR3 has 12 residues. Trimming pared 8 bases from V and 6 bases from J, leaving 11 bases between. This CDR3 is CASGQGSQPQHF. The CDR3 DNA is TGTGCCAGCGGGCAGGGGTCTCAGCCCCAGCATTTT.

The rearrangement joins TRBV18 to TRBJ2-3; D unclear. The germline V gene encodes CDR1 KGHSH and CDR2 LQKENI. The CDR3 loop spans 17 amino acids. With 6 bases removed from V and 0 bases from J, the gap between germline ends came to 19 bases. This CDR3 is CASSRYGERISTDTQYF. Here the CDR3 DNA reads TGTGCCAGCTCCCGTTATGGCGAGAGGATCAGCACAGATACGCAGTATTTT.

The rearrangement uses TRBV7-9 and TRBJ2-1, with D possibly matching TRBD1 (6 bases). CDR1 SEHNR and CDR2 FQNEAQ come from the germline V gene (reference sequence). The CDR3 is made up of 18 amino acids. V was cut by 5 bases and J by 6 bases, with 26 bases left in between. The CDR3 region is CASSTTINRDMTFNEQFF. The CDR3 coding sequence is TGTGCCAGCAGCACAACAATAAACCGGGACATGACCTTCAATGAGCAGTTCTTC.

The V and J genes are TRBV4-1 and TRBJ2-3; 9 bases are a match to TRBD1. V was clipped by 4 bases and J by 6 bases; unmatched bases: 8. CDR3 length equals 15 residues. Germline CDR1 reads MGHRA; CDR2 reads YSYEKL. CDR3 nucleotide sequence: TGCGCCAGCAGCCCCGGGACAGGGTTTCGGGATACGCAGTATTTT. Its translation is CASSPGTGFRDTQYF.

V is TRBV6-1 and J is TRBJ2-3, with TRBD2 matching over 8 bases. With 1 base clipped from V and 5 bases from J, the junction kept 14 bases outside the gene matches. This CDR3 has 18 amino acids. Germline CDR1 MNHNS, CDR2 SASEGT. The DNA for the CDR3 is TGTGCCAGCAGTGAAGTCCCGATGTCGGGAGGGCCGAGAGATACGCAGTATTTT. This encodes CASSEVPMSGGPRDTQYF.

The chain combines TRBV10-3 with TRBJ2-7; 8 bases are shared with TRBD1. Germline CDR1 is ENHRY and CDR2 is SYGVKD. V shed 1 base and J 4 bases; nucleotides not matched to a gene: 6. This CDR3 has 15 amino acids. The CDR3 nucleotides read TGTGCCATCAGTGAGTTGGGCAGGGGGCGGTACGAGCAGTACTTC. Encoded protein: CAISELGRGRYEQYF.

This chain connects TRBV1 to TRBJ2-2; TRBD2 is taken as the D call from the table, unchecked against the DNA. TRBV1 corresponds to a pseudogene. This CDR3 has 17 amino acids. CDR3 nucleotide sequence: TGCACCAGCAGCCAAGAACCTAGCGGGCGGCACACCGGGGAGCTGTTTTTT. Protein sequence: CTSSQEPSGRHTGELFF.

The chain uses TRBV27 and TRBJ1-2; TRBD1 matches 7 bases. Trimming took 8 bases from V and 4 from J; bases not matched to a gene: 16. The CDR3 has 16 residues. Per the germline V gene, CDR1 is MNHEY and CDR2 is SMNVEV (reference sequence). The CDR3 DNA is TGTGCCAGCCGCCGGGACAGTGGGGGAAGCGGCTATGGCTACACCTTC. This gives the protein CASRRDSGGSGYGYTF.

The chain combines TRBV9 with TRBJ1-6; 11 nucleotides line up with TRBD1. Germline CDR1 reads SGDLS; CDR2 reads YYNGEE. J was trimmed by 10 bases and V by 4 bases; bases with no gene match: 7. The CDR3 is made up of 15 amino acids. The CDR3, as DNA: TGTGCCAGCAGCTCCGGGACAGGGGGGGCCTCACCCCTCCACTTT. Protein: CASSSGTGGASPLHF.

The chain couples TRBV27 to TRBJ2-3; 14 nucleotides agree with TRBD2. With 3 bases clipped from V and 8 bases from J, the junction kept 10 bases outside the gene matches. Germline lookup yields CDR1 MNHEY and CDR2 SMNVEV (reference sequence). The CDR3 totals 17 residues. The CDR3 sequence: CASSFSAGLAGEGTQYF. The CDR3 coding sequence is TGTGCCAGCAGTTTTTCTGCGGGACTAGCGGGGGAGGGTACGCAGTATTTT.

The chain recombines TRBV3-1 (or the pseudogene TRBV3-2) with TRBJ2-5, with TRBD1 matching over 9 bases. V lost 6 bases to trimming and J lost 4 bases; unmatched junction nucleotides: 12. This CDR3 is built from 16 residues. In germline, CDR1 is LGHDT, CDR2 YNNKEL (reference sequence). CDR3 region: CASSPTGGYKGETQYF. CDR3 DNA sequence: TGTGCCAGCAGTCCCACAGGGGGCTATAAGGGAGAGACCCAGTACTTC.

The chain carries TRBV7-2 and TRBJ2-2; 8 nucleotides line up with TRBD2. This CDR3 is built from 15 residues. Trimming removed 4 bases from V and 4 bases from J; junction bases left unmatched: 5. The V gene's germline CDR1 is SGHTA and CDR2 FQGNSA. Here the CDR3 DNA reads TGTGCCAGCAGCTCTTTAGCGGGACCCACCGGGGAGCTGTTTTTT. Its translation: CASSSLAGPTGELFF. The whole variable domain, filled in from reference TRBV7-2 and TRBJ2-2, reads GAGVSQSPSNKVTEKGKDVELRCDPISGHTALYWYRQSLGQGLEFLIYFQGNSAPDKSGLPSDRFSAERTGGSVSTLTIQRTQQEDSAVYLCASSSLAGPTGELFFGEGSRLTVL.

The rearrangement uses TRBV10-1 and TRBJ2-1; 7 bases are a match to TRBD2. The CDR3 is made up of 14 amino acids. From germline, CDR1 is WNHNN and CDR2 SYGVQD (reference sequence). Trimming removed 8 bases from V and 4 bases from J; junction bases left unmatched: 8. Here the CDR3 DNA reads TGCGCCAGCTCCGGCGGGAGCGCGTACAATGAGCAGTTCTTC. It codes for CASSGGSAYNEQFF.

V usage is TRBV4-3 and J usage is TRBJ2-7; a weak D match, TRBD2 (6 bases). In germline, CDR1 is LGHNA, CDR2 YSLEER. Trimming cost V 0 bases and J 2 bases, with 17 bases left between them. This CDR3 spans 17 amino acids. This chain's CDR3 is CASSQERLVTGPYEQYF. The CDR3 nucleotides read TGCGCCAGCAGCCAAGAGAGACTAGTTACCGGCCCCTACGAGCAGTACTTC.

V is TRBV5-1 and J is TRBJ1-6; 8 bases are shared with TRBD1. This CDR3 is 16 amino acids long. The V and J ends lost 4 bases and 3 bases, in that order; junction bases with no gene match: 6. Germline V gene data show CDR1 as SGHRS and CDR2 as YFSETQ. The CDR3 is CASSRQGTGYNSPLHF. The DNA for the CDR3 is TGCGCCAGCAGCAGACAGGGGACCGGCTATAATTCACCCCTCCACTTT.

The V call is TRBV7-2, the J call TRBJ1-2, with 8 bases fitting TRBD1. Germline CDR1 and CDR2: SGHTA and FQGNSA. This CDR3 has 15 residues. V dropped 5 bases and J dropped 5; count of bases not matched to a gene: 10. The CDR3 loop reads CASSQYQGAGYGYTF. CDR3 coding DNA: TGTGCCAGCAGCCAATATCAGGGGGCAGGTTATGGCTACACCTTC. The entire variable domain, with the rest obtained from reference TRBV7-2 and TRBJ1-2, is as follows: GAGVSQSPSNKVTEKGKDVELRCDPISGHTALYWYRQSLGQGLEFLIYFQGNSAPDKSGLPSDRFSAERTGGSVSTLTIQRTQQEDSAVYLCASSQYQGAGYGYTFGSGTRLTVV.

V is TRBV2 and J is TRBJ1-2; 8 bases are shared with TRBD1. J was trimmed by 4 bases and V by 8 bases; bases with no gene match: 12. The CDR3 consists of 15 residues. Germline CDR1 is SNHLY and CDR2 is FYNNEI. The CDR3 sequence: CASGQGIFSSYGYTF. CDR3 in DNA: TGTGCCAGCGGACAGGGAATCTTCTCCTCCTATGGCTACACCTTC.

This clone appeared a single time. The chain has TRBV28 and TRBJ1-6, with 8 positions matching TRBD1. With 5 bases clipped from V and 7 bases from J, the junction kept 10 bases outside the gene matches. This CDR3 comprises 16 residues. Germline V CDR1 and CDR2: MDHEN, SYDVKM. The CDR3 region has the DNA TGTGCCAGCAGTCTAGGACAGGGCGCTCTCAATTCACCCCTCCACTTT. As protein: CASSLGQGALNSPLHF.

This chain connects TRBV14 to TRBJ2-3; no definite D call. Germline V gene lookup returns CDR1 SGHDN and CDR2 FVKESK. Trimming cost V 2 bases and J 8 bases, with 8 bases left between them. The CDR3 totals 12 residues. The CDR3 sequence: CASSQTRLTQYF. The CDR3 nucleotides read TGTGCCAGCAGCCAAACAAGACTTACGCAGTATTTT.

The chain is built from TRBV28 and TRBJ2-3, with D possibly TRBD2 on 5 matching bases. V lost 6 bases, J lost 4 bases, and 17 bases lay in between. The length of the CDR3 is 15 residues. Germline CDR1 MDHEN, CDR2 SYDVKM. CDR3: CASSPSGTSPDTQYF. Written as DNA, the CDR3 is TGTGCCAGCAGCCCCTCGGGAACCTCCCCAGATACGCAGTATTTT.

This chain uses TRBV5-1 with TRBJ2-7; 9 bases match TRBD1. Germline CDR1 is SGHRS and CDR2 is YFSETQ. V shed 0 bases and J 4 bases; nucleotides not matched to a gene: 8. This CDR3 comprises 16 residues. In nucleotides, the CDR3 is TGCGCCAGCAGCTTGGCGCCGACAGGGGGAACGTACGAGCAGTACTTC. Amino acid sequence: CASSLAPTGGTYEQYF.

This sequence joins TRBV7-8 and TRBJ2-3; the match to TRBD2 covers 10 bases. The CDR3 sequence is 15 residues long. Per germline, CDR1 SGHVS and CDR2 FQNEAQ. J lost 1 base, V lost 4 bases, and 2 bases had no gene match. CDR3 amino acids: CASSSGLAGTDTQYF. In DNA form, the CDR3 reads TGTGCCAGCAGCTCCGGACTAGCGGGCACAGATACGCAGTATTTT.

The chain is built from TRBV5-5 and TRBJ2-7; 13 bases are a match to TRBD2. The CDR3 is 15 amino acids. V lost 4 bases, J lost 2 bases, and 3 bases stayed unmatched. Germline V lookup: CDR1 SGHKS, CDR2 YYEKEE (reference sequence). Written as DNA, the CDR3 is TGTGCCAGCAGCACCGGACTAGCGGGGGCCTACGAGCAGTACTTC. This sequence encodes CASSTGLAGAYEQYF. The whole variable domain, remainder taken from reference TRBV5-5 and TRBJ2-7, is DAGVTQSPTHLIKTRGQQVTLRCSPISGHKSVSWYQQVLGQGPQFIFQYYEKEERGRGNFPDRFSARQFPNYSSELNVNALLLGDSALYLCASSTGLAGAYEQYFGPGTRLTVT.

The chain has TRBV6-5 and TRBJ2-1, with D possibly TRBD2 on 6 matching bases. This CDR3 contains 16 residues. The germline V gene encodes CDR1 MNHEY and CDR2 SVGAGI. V was clipped by 0 bases and J by 6 bases, with 15 bases between them. The CDR3: CASSYSPPGASNEQFF. The CDR3 nucleotides are TGTGCCAGCAGTTACTCGCCCCCGGGAGCAAGCAATGAGCAGTTCTTC.

The chain links TRBV30 to TRBJ2-2; no definite D call. This CDR3 spans 14 amino acids. CDR1 GTSNPN and CDR2 SVGIG come from the germline V gene (reference sequence). With 0 bases removed from V and 1 base from J, the gap between germline ends came to 6 bases. The CDR3 loop is CAWSVRRNTGELFF. CDR3 bases: TGTGCCTGGAGTGTACGGAGGAACACCGGGGAGCTGTTTTTT. Filled out from reference TRBV30 and TRBJ2-2, the complete variable domain reads SQTIHQWPATLVQPVGSPLSLECTVEGTSNPNLYWYRQAAGRGLQLLFYSVGIGQISSEVPQNLSASRPQDRQFILSSKKLLLSDSGFYLCAWSVRRNTGELFFGEGSRLTVL.

The rearrangement uses TRBV7-3 and TRBJ2-1, with 7 bases matching TRBD2. Germline trimming cut 5 bases from V and 7 bases from J; bases unmatched to any gene: 5. Looked up from germline, CDR1 is SGHTA and CDR2 is FQGTGA. The CDR3 is 13 residues long. In DNA, the CDR3 is TGTGCCAGCAGCCTCTCCGGGAGGAATGAGCAGTTCTTC. Its translation: CASSLSGRNEQFF.